The source of this T cell receptor (beta chain) is a study of cytomegalovirus exposure and HLA in healthy donors. Regarding the study as a whole: Highly shared sequence variants in one cluster were likely a sequencing artifact.

This CDR3 contains 13 residues. V was pared by 3 bases and J by 5 bases, with 13 bases between. Germline loops: CDR1 SQVTM, CDR2 ANQGSEA. Details on this clone: What it recognizes is unknown.

Vbeta (60) and Jbeta (13) primers were used in the PCR. Produced via immunoSEQ multiplex PCR; TCRdb's table is partial and in-frame only. The repertoire holds tens of thousands of clones, roughly 86% seen once, with 4.5% to 7% in the top ten. The specimen sequenced was PBMCs. The chain couples TRBV29-1 to TRBJ2-5; tentative D call: TRBD2 (7 bases). The receptor was derived from a young woman in good health and CMV-seropositive. CDR3 DNA sequence: TGCAGCGTTGACTGGGGGGGCCGGGAGACCCAGTACTTC. The encoded protein is CSVDWGGRETQYF. The entire variable domain, with the rest obtained from reference TRBV29-1 and TRBJ2-5, is as follows: SAVISQKPSRDICQRGTSLTIQCQVDSQVTMMFWYRQQPGQSLTLIATANQGSEATYESGFVIDKFPISRPNLTFSTLTVSNMSPEDSSIYLCSVDWGGRETQYFGPGTRLLVL.